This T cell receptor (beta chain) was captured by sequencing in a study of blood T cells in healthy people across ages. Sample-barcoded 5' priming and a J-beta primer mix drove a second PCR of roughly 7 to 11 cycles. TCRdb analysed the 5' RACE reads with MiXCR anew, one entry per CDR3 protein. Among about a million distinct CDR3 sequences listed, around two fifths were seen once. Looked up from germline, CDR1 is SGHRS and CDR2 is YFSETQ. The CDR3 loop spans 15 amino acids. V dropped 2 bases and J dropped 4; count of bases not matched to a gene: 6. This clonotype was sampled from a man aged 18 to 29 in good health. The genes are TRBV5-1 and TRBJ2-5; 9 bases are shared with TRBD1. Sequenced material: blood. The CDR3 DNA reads TGCGCCAGCAGCTTAGCCGGGACAGGGTTAGAGACCCAGTACTTC. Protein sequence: CASSLAGTGLETQYF.